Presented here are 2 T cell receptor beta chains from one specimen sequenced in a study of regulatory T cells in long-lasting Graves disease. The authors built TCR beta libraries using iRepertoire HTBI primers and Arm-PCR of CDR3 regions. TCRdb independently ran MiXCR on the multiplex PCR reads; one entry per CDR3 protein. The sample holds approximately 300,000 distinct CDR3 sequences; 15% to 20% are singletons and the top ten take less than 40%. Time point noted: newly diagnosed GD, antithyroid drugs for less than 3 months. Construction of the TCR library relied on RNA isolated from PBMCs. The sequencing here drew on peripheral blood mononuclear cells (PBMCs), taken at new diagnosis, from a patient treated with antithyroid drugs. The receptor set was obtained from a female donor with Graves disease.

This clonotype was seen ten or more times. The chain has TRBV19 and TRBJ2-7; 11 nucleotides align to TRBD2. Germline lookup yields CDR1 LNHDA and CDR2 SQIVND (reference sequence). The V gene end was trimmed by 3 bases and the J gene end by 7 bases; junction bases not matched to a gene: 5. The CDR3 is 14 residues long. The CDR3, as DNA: TGTGCCAGTAGTATTACTAGCGGGAGAGATGAGCAGTACTTC. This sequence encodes CASSITSGRDEQYF.

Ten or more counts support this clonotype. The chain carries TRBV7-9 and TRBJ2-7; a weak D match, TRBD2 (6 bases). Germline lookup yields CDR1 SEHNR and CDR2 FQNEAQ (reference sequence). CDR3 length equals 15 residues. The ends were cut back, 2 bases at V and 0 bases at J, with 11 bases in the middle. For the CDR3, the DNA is TGTGCCAGCAGCTTAAGAGGAGGGCTCTCCTACGAGCAGTACTTC. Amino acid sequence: CASSLRGGLSYEQYF.